These T cell receptor beta chains were read from a single sample in a study of CD8+CD57+ T cells in acquired aplastic anemia. MiXCR was run by TCRdb on the reads, yielding one entry per CDR3 protein. In the table there are roughly 160,000 distinct CDR3 sequences, around 48% of which are singletons. The sample comprised sorted CD4+, CD8+, or CD8+CD57+ T cells (not recorded which) from PBMCs. All receptors come from a human donor with aplastic anemia. Both conserved end residues are part of each CDR3. D genes are given only for firm matches. Where a row states a size, it is once, few, many or the class of an expanded clone; other rows omit it.

v_call	j_call	d_call	clone_size	cdr3_length	cdr3_nt	cdr3_aa
TRBV4-3	TRBJ1-3	TRBD1	-	16	TGCGCCAGCAGCCAAGGAGAGGGGGCAGGAGGAAACACCATATATTTT	CASSQGEGAGGNTIYF
TRBV6-1	TRBJ2-5	TRBD2	many	15	TGTGCCACCAAGACCGGGACTAGCGGGGTGAAGACCCAGTACTTC	CATKTGTSGVKTQYF
TRBV24-1	TRBJ2-1	TRBD2	-	16	TGTGCCACCAGTCTTGCTAGCGGGGGCTCCTACAATGAGCAGTTCTTC	CATSLASGGSYNEQFF
TRBV15	TRBJ2-1	-	once	16	TGTGCCACCAGCAGAGGCAGACACGCTCTACAGAATGAGCAGTTCTTC	CATSRGRHALQNEQFF
TRBV19	TRBJ1-1	TRBD1	once	14	TGTGCCAGTAGTCAATGGACAGGGTTCACTGAAGCTTTCTTT	CASSQWTGFTEAFF
TRBV9	TRBJ1-1	-	many	15	TGTGCCAGCAGCGCGACCCGGGACGGGAACACTGAAGCTTTCTTT	CASSATRDGNTEAFF
TRBV25-1	TRBJ2-2	-	-	15	TGTGCCAGCAGTGTCAGGGGCTCCAACACCGGGGAGCTGTTTTTT	CASSVRGSNTGELFF
TRBV29-1	TRBJ2-7	-	many	12	TGCAGCGTGACTACTACGAGCTACGAGCAGTACTTC	CSVTTTSYEQYF
TRBV2	TRBJ2-7	TRBD1	few	14	TGTGCCAGCAGAAAGACAGGGGAAGGGAACGAGCAGTACTTC	CASRKTGEGNEQYF
TRBV15	TRBJ2-7	-	-	14	TGTGCCACCAGCAGAGATAAACAGGCCTACGAGCAGTACTTC	CATSRDKQAYEQYF
TRBV12-3/TRBV12-4	TRBJ2-5	TRBD2	-	20	TGTGCCAGCAGTTTTTTCGCCCCCCTAACTAGCGGACGTGGGGAAGAGACCCAGTACTTC	CASSFFAPLTSGRGEETQYF
TRBV9	TRBJ2-3	TRBD2	many	13	TGTGCCAGCCGAGCGGGAGCAACAGATACGCAGTATTTT	CASRAGATDTQYF
TRBV7-9	TRBJ1-2	-	-	13	TGTGCCAGCAGCGTTCGGACAGAATCGGGCTACACCTTC	CASSVRTESGYTF
TRBV29-1	TRBJ2-6	-	many	14	TGCAGCGTTGAGGGGGGTGATCGGGCCAACGTCCTGACTTTC	CSVEGGDRANVLTF
TRBV20-1	TRBJ2-7	TRBD1	-	11	TGCAGTGCCGGGACAGGCTACGAGCAGTACTTC	CSAGTGYEQYF
TRBV3-1	TRBJ1-5	-	many	12	TGTGCCAGCAGCCATGGCGGGGAACCCCAGCATTTT	CASSHGGEPQHF
TRBV20-1	TRBJ2-1	-	-	13	TGCAGTGCCAGGAGGGACTTTACTCCTGAGCAGTTCTTC	CSARRDFTPEQFF
TRBV11-1	TRBJ2-5	TRBD2	many	16	TGTGCCAGCAGCGTCACTAGCGGGAGCTACCAAGAGACCCAGTACTTC	CASSVTSGSYQETQYF
TRBV3-1	TRBJ2-1	TRBD2	-	18	TGTGCCAGCAGCCTACGACTAGCGGGAGCCCAAGCCTACAATGAGCAGTTCTTC	CASSLRLAGAQAYNEQFF
TRBV5-1	TRBJ2-7	-	-	15	TGCGCCAGCAGATCCGAGTGGGGTATCTCCTACGAGCAGTACTTC	CASRSEWGISYEQYF
TRBV7-2	TRBJ1-1	TRBD1	many	13	TGTGCCAGCAAGGGACAGAAGAACACTGAAGCTTTCTTT	CASKGQKNTEAFF
TRBV27	TRBJ2-7	TRBD2	many	14	TGTGCCAGCAGGACCGGGACTAGCCTCGGGGAGCAGTACTTC	CASRTGTSLGEQYF
TRBV18	TRBJ2-1	-	-	14	TGTGCCAGCTCAGTGACCAGCTCCTACAATGAGCAGTTCTTC	CASSVTSSYNEQFF
TRBV7-2	TRBJ1-2	-	-	13	TGTGCCAGCAGCAGCATAGGGGGCTATGGCTACACCTTC	CASSSIGGYGYTF
TRBV24-1	TRBJ1-2	-	many	13	TGTGCCACCAGTGATCAGACCGGCGGGGGCTACACCTTC	CATSDQTGGGYTF
TRBV7-9	TRBJ1-2	-	-	15	TGTGCCAGCAGCCTCACAGGGTCTGTTCACTATGGCTACACCTTC	CASSLTGSVHYGYTF
TRBV29-1	TRBJ2-5	-	-	16	TGCAGCGTCGAGGGGGGGACAGGATCCCGACAAGAGACCCAGTACTTC	CSVEGGTGSRQETQYF
TRBV6-1	TRBJ2-7	-	many	13	TGTGCCAGCAGTGAAGAGTTATCCTACGAGCAGTACTTC	CASSEELSYEQYF
TRBV6-1	TRBJ2-5	TRBD1	many	13	TGTGCCAGCAGCCTCCGGGCAGGGGGCCCCCAGTACTTC	CASSLRAGGPQYF
TRBV5-5	TRBJ1-2	TRBD1	-	14	TGTGCCAGCAGCTCTGAGGGGGCGGGCTATGGCTACACCTTC	CASSSEGAGYGYTF
TRBV10-1	TRBJ2-7	-	-	13	TGCGCCAGCAGGGAAGACGGGACCTACGAGCAGTACTTC	CASREDGTYEQYF
TRBV11-1	TRBJ2-5	TRBD2	-	18	TGTGCCAGCAGCTTAGCGGTTAGCGGGCGGGAGGCCCCAGAGACCCAGTACTTC	CASSLAVSGREAPETQYF
TRBV5-1	TRBJ1-6	TRBD1	-	16	TGCGCCAGCACCCAGACAGGGGACGTAAGGAAGGAAGCCCTCCACTTT	CASTQTGDVRKEALHF
TRBV10-2	TRBJ1-2	-	-	11	TGCGCCAGCGGGGAGAACTATGGCTACACCTTC	CASGENYGYTF
TRBV11-2	TRBJ2-5	-	-	15	TGTGCCAGCAGCTTACGGGGGCTACCCCAAGAGACCCAGTACTTC	CASSLRGLPQETQYF
TRBV7-2	TRBJ2-5	-	-	14	TGTGCCAGCAGCTCAGGAACTAGCCGAGAGACCCAGTACTTC	CASSSGTSRETQYF
TRBV10-1	TRBJ1-6	-	-	14	TGCGCCAGCAGTGAGGGCCAGGGTTCTTCACCCCTCCACTTT	CASSEGQGSSPLHF
TRBV5-6	TRBJ2-7	-	many	13	TGTGCCAGCAGCTTGTCTGGGTTCCACGAGCAGTACTTC	CASSLSGFHEQYF
TRBV2	TRBJ2-1	TRBD1	-	13	TGTGCCAGCAGTGGACAGGGAATCAATGAGCAGTTCTTC	CASSGQGINEQFF
TRBV2	TRBJ2-3	-	-	11	TGTGCCAGCAGGGGCGTGGATACGCAGTATTTT	CASRGVDTQYF
TRBV6-1	TRBJ1-5	TRBD1	-	15	TGTGCCAGCAGGCCGGACAGGGGAAGCCCTCAGCCCCAGCATTTT	CASRPDRGSPQPQHF